These 2 T cell receptor beta chains were sequenced from one sample in a study of cytomegalovirus exposure and HLA in healthy donors. Both 60 Vbeta primers and 13 Jbeta primers went into the PCR. TCRdb's copy holds only in-frame clones and misses some; the assay was immunoSEQ multiplex PCR. The table has some 140,000 clones, more than 75% seen once. Material: PBMCs. The receptors derive from a woman between 35 and 50 years old in good health and CMV-seropositive.

The gene calls are TRBV9 and TRBJ1-1, with TRBD1 identical over 12 bases. Germline lookup yields CDR1 SGDLS and CDR2 YYNGEE. Trimming at V came to 0 bases and at J to 1 base, leaving 1 base not matched to a gene. The CDR3 extends over 16 amino acids. CDR3 sequence reads: CASSVAGQGANTEAFF. Here the CDR3 DNA reads TGTGCCAGCAGCGTAGCGGGACAGGGGGCGAACACTGAAGCTTTCTTT. The full variable domain, completed using reference TRBV9 and TRBJ1-1, is DSGVTQTPKHLITATGQRVTLRCSPRSGDLSVYWYQQSLDQGLQFLIQYYNGEERAKGNILERFSAQQFPDLHSELNLSSLELGDSALYFCASSVAGQGANTEAFFGQGTRLTVV.

The J gene is TRBJ1-2, the V gene TRBV28; no firm D call. Trimming shortened V by 6 bases and J by 6 bases, and 14 bases separated the two germline ends. CDR3 size: 13 residues. In germline, CDR1 is MDHEN, CDR2 SYDVKM. Here the CDR3 reads CASSPPGWDGYTF. CDR3 DNA: TGTGCCAGCAGCCCCCCGGGGTGGGATGGCTACACCTTC.